This T cell receptor beta chain was identified during a study of shared clonotypes between healthy human individuals (dated by TCRdb to 2018 to 2021). Regarding the research as a whole: The cohort comprised two women and a few men aged 18 to 49 years. Different laboratories and diverse techniques were used to prepare libraries and sequence TCR repertoires, to increase sequencing depth and limit assay-specific biases. Blood TCR repertoires of roughly 5 healthy adults were deeply sequenced to estimate repertoire size and the extent of clonotype sharing between individuals. Per donor, leukapheresis produced somewhere between about 0.94 and 9 billion PBMCs.

This clone was observed a single time. This receptor's antigen is unknown. Base qualities are not at hand, and no much larger clone is one base apart. CDR1 MDHEN and CDR2 SYDVKM are derived from the germline V gene. V drops 6 bases and J drops 8 bases, leaving 25 bases in between. There are 17 amino acids in the CDR3, from cysteine to phenylalanine inclusive. Left in the record is the CDR3 DNA by itself, 51 bases read in frame from the first base. The donors were healthy, HIV-negative adults with no recently reported acute infections or vaccinations. Only Caucasian adults living in Nashville, Tennessee, USA were represented among the donors. For unsorted samples, 75 million to 90 million PBMCs were counted and genomic DNA was extracted with the QIAamp DNA Blood Mini kit. Blood was obtained by leukapheresis, after which PBMCs were separated by Ficoll-Histopaque density gradient centrifugation and cryopreserved in liquid nitrogen vapor phase.

Using the deep immunoSEQ assay, TCR CDR3 regions were amplified from genomic DNA by multiplex PCR. Extracted genomic DNA from each cell subset was spread evenly across all wells of several immunoSEQ 96-well plates, with each plate serving as a replicate. For unsorted PBMC, around 290 ng of genomic DNA, equivalent to around 33,000 T cell genomes, went into each replicate PCR. Ten immunoSEQ deep assay plates were used to sequence the unsorted PBMC genomic DNA. Purified libraries were quantified with a Qubit 3.0 fluorometer, sized on a Bioanalyzer 2100, and re-quantified with the KAPA Library Quantification kit. Every immunoSEQ 96-well plate was sequenced on a separate single-read 150-cycle Illumina NextSeq 550 flow cell. The authors' analysis ran thus. Because only junctional sequences without quality scores were contained in the immunoSEQ output, filtering matching that applied to full-length reads could not be performed. Sequences were annotated with PyIR, a Python wrapper for IgBLAST v1.9, using IMGT germline references to assign V/J genes and CDR3. Reads were filtered out if the reads had weak V/J assignments (E-value above 1e-6), no CDR3, stop codons, out-of-frame junctions, or ambiguous translated residues. V3J clonotypes were defined as sequences sharing the same inferred V gene, J gene, and CDR3 amino acid sequence. To compute the percentage overlap between repertoires, the number of shared unique clonotypes was divided by the size of the smaller repertoire. RTK rarefaction, the Chao1 estimator, and Recon v2.1 estimates of unobserved clonotypes were used to assess repertoire richness. In TCRdb, the immuneACCESS table is reduced to in-frame sequences with V and J assigned. These tables do not hold every clone; where another copy was compared, an unresolved V gene accounts for under half, and the others remain unexplained. That table supplies the V and J calls and clone size; D and trimming were determined from the DNA. The sample includes about 450,000 clones, with around 80% observed a single time. 9.5% to 15% of the sample is taken by the ten largest.

The research as a whole found: Pairwise subsampling indicated that sequencing depth was expected to affect the degree of clonotype sharing among donors. The small number of donors limited the genetic and exposure-history diversity represented. Only blood was sampled, and tissue TCR repertoires likely differ from those in blood.

The rearrangement combines TRBV28 with TRBJ1-4; TRBD1 might be the D gene, on 6 matching bases. This TCR was recovered from a woman in her thirties or forties in good health. Some clones in this sample may be carry-over from other donors' samples. Sequenced sample: PBMCs. The nucleotide sequence reads TGTGCCAGCAGCGTCTGGAGGGGGGACCACGTTAGGGAAAAACTGTTTTTT. It translates as CASSVWRGDHVREKLFF. The variable domain in full, with residues beyond the CDR3 obtained from the reference TRBV28 and TRBJ1-4 genes, is DVKVTQSSRYLVKRTGEKVFLECVQDMDHENMFWYRQDPGLGLRLIYFSYDVKMKEKGDIPEGYSVSREKKERFSLILESASTNQTSMYLCASSVWRGDHVREKLFFGSGTQLSVL.